A few counts support the clone carrying this T cell receptor beta chain. This sample was taken from a study of T cells in Graves' hyperthyroidism and ophthalmopathy. TCR beta CDR3 sequences were amplified from RNA transcripts. HTBI primers were the set used in a first-round RT-PCR of the TCR CDR3. TCRdb itself ran the multiplex PCR reads through MiXCR, one entry per CDR3 protein. The sample has fewer than 650,000 distinct CDR3 sequences, roughly 45% seen once; the top ten hold about 43%. Germline V lookup: CDR1 SEHNR, CDR2 FQNEAQ (reference sequence). V trimming: 5 bases; J trimming: 2 bases; junction bases outside the gene matches: 6. The CDR3 covers 14 residues.

This TCR came from an adult woman with Graves' disease, either hyperthyroidism or ophthalmopathy (not recorded which). The chain is built from TRBV7-9 and TRBJ2-7; 7 bases are shared with TRBD1. Sequenced sample: peripheral blood or thyroid tissue (not recorded which). CDR3 amino acids: CASSPTGAAYEQYF. In nucleotides, the CDR3 is TGTGCCAGCAGCCCAACAGGGGCGGCCTACGAGCAGTACTTC.